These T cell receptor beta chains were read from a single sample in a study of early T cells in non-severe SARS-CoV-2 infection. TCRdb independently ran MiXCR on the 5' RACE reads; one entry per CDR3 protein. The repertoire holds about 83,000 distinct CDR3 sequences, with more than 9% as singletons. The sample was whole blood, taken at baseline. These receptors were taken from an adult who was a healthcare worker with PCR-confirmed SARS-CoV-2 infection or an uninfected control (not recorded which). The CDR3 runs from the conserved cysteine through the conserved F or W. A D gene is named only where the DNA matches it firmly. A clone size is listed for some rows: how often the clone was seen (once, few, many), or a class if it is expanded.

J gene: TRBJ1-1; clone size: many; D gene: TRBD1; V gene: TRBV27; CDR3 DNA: TGTGCCAGCAGTTTATCTAGACAGGGTCTATTGATGAACACTGAAGCTTTCTTT; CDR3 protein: CASSLSRQGLLMNTEAFF
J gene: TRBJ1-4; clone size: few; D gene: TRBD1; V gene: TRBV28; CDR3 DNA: TGTGCCAGCCGCGGACAGGGGCCTGAAAAACTGTTTTTT; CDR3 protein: CASRGQGPEKLFF
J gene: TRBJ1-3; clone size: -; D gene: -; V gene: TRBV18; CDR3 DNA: TGTGCCAGCTCACCAATCGGGACACCTTACTCTGGAAACACCATATATTTT; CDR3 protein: CASSPIGTPYSGNTIYF
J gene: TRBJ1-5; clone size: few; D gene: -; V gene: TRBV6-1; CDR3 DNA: TGTGCCAGCAGAGCGGGGAATAGCAATCAGCCCCAGCATTTT; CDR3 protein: CASRAGNSNQPQHF
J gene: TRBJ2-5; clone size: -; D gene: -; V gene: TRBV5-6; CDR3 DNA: TGTGCCAGCAGCTTGCGGGGCCGGGGCCAAGAGACCCAGTACTTC; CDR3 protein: CASSLRGRGQETQYF
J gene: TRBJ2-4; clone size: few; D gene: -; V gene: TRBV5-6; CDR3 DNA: TGTGCCAGCAGCTTGGACGGACTAGCCAAAAACATTCAGTACTTC; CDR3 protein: CASSLDGLAKNIQYF
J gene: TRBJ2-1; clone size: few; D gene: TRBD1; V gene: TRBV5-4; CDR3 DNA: TGTGCCAGCGCGATCGGAGGACAGGGGACTGAGCAGTTCTTC; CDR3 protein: CASAIGGQGTEQFF
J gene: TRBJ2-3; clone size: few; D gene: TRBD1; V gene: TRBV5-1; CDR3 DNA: TGCGCCAGCAGCTTGGAGGGGACAGGGACAGGGGATACGCAGTATTTT; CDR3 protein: CASSLEGTGTGDTQYF
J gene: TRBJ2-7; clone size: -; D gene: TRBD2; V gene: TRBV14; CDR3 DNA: TGTGCCAGCAGCCAAGAAGGTTTCCGGCTAGCGGGTTTCGAGCAGTACTTC; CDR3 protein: CASSQEGFRLAGFEQYF
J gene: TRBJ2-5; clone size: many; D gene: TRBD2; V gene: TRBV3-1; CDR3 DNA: TGTGCCAGCAGCCAAGTATCCGGGAGGGCCGGAGAGACCCAGTACTTC; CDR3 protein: CASSQVSGRAGETQYF
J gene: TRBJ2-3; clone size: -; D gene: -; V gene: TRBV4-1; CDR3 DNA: TGCGCCAGCAGCCAGGAGGGCCGAAGCACAGATACGCAGTATTTT; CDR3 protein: CASSQEGRSTDTQYF
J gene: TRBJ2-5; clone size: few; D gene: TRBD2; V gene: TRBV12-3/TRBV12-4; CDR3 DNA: TGTGCCAGCAGCCTCCTAGCGGGAGGATGGGAGACCCAGTACTTC; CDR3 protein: CASSLLAGGWETQYF
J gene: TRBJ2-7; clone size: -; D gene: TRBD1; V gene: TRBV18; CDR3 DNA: TGTGCCAGCTCACCTACCCGACAGGGGACCGAGCAGTACTTC; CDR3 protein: CASSPTRQGTEQYF
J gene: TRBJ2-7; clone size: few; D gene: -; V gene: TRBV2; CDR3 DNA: TGTGCCAGCAGCCACACCTACGAGCAGTACTTC; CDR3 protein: CASSHTYEQYF
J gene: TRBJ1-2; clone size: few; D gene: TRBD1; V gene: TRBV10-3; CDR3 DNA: TGTGCCATCACAGACAGGGTGAACTATGGCTACACCTTC; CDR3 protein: CAITDRVNYGYTF
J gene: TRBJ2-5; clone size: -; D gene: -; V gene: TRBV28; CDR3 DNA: TGTGCCAGCAGTTCTATGGGGGGCCAAGAGACCCAGTACTTC; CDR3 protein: CASSSMGGQETQYF
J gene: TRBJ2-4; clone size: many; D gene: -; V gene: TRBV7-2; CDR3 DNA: TGTGCCAGCAGCTTAGCGAAGGCAAACATTCAGTACTTC; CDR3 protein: CASSLAKANIQYF
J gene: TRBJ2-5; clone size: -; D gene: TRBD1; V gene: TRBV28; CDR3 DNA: TGTGCCAGCAGCCCACTCGGGACAGGGGGTCAAGAGACCCAGTACTTC; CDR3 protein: CASSPLGTGGQETQYF
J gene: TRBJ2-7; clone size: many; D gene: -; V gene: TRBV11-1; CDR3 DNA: TGTGCCAGCAGCTTCTCCAGGGATTTTCCGTACGAGCAGTACTTC; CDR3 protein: CASSFSRDFPYEQYF
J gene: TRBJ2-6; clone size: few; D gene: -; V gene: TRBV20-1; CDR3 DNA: TGCAGTGCTAGAGGAAGGGACCAACGCTCTGGGGCCAACGTCCTGACTTTC; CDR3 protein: CSARGRDQRSGANVLTF
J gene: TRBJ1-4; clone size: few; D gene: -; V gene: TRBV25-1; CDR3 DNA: TGTGCCAGCAGCCGTCAAACCGCGGAACTCGGGGCTAATGAAAAACTGTTTTTT; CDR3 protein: CASSRQTAELGANEKLFF
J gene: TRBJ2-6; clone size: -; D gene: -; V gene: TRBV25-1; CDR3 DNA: TGTGCCAGCAGTCCTTCTGGGGCCAACGTCCTGACTTTC; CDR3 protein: CASSPSGANVLTF
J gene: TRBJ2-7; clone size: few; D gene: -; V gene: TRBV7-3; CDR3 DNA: TGTGCCAGCAGCTCACCGGGGCCGGGACACTTC; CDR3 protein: CASSSPGPGHF
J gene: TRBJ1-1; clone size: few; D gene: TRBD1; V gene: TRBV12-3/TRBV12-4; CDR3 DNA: TGTGCCAGCAGACAGGGGGAGAACACTGAAGCTTTCTTT; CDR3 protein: CASRQGENTEAFF
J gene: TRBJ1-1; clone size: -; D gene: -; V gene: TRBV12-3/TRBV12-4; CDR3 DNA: TGTGCCAGTGCGCAGAACACTGAAGCTTTCTTT; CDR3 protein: CASAQNTEAFF
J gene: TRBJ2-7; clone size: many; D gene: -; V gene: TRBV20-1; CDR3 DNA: TGCAGTGCTACGGCAGACTCCTACGAGCAGTACTTC; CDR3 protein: CSATADSYEQYF
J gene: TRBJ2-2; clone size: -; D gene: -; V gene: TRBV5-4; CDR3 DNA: TGTGCCAGCAGCTTTGGTAGAGCGAACACCGGGGAGCTGTTTTTT; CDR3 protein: CASSFGRANTGELFF
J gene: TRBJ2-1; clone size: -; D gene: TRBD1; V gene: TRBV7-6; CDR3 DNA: TGTGCCAGCAGCCGAGTGGGGGACAGGGTAACTTACAATGAGCAGTTCTTC; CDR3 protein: CASSRVGDRVTYNEQFF
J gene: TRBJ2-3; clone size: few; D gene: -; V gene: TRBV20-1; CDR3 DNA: TGCAGTGCTTCGGGACCGTTAGTAGGCACAGATACGCAGTATTTT; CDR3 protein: CSASGPLVGTDTQYF
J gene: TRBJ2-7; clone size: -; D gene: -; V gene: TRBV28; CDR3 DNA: TGTGCCAGCAGTTCCTTAAACCCCTACGAGCAGTACTTC; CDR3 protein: CASSSLNPYEQYF
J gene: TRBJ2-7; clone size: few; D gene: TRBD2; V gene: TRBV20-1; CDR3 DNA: TGCAGTGCTAGAGATGGTAGCGGGACTGCTACGGAGCAGTACTTC; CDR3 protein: CSARDGSGTATEQYF
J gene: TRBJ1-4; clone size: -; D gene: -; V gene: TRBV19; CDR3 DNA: TGTGCCAGTAGTACCCGAGGCGAGGAACTGTTTTTT; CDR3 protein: CASSTRGEELFF
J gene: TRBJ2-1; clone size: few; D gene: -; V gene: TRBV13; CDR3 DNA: TGTGCCAGCAGCTTACCCCGGGCGCCCCCCGGGTACAATGAGCAGTTCTTC; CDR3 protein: CASSLPRAPPGYNEQFF
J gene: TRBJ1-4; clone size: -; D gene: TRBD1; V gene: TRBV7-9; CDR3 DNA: TGTGCCAGCAGCTTAGGACAGGGGCTTTTATTT; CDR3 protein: CASSLGQGLLF
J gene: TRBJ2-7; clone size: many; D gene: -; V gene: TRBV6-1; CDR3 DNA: TGTGCCAGCAGTGAAGCGCTTCACGGGTCGAGCTACGAGCAGTACTTC; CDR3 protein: CASSEALHGSSYEQYF
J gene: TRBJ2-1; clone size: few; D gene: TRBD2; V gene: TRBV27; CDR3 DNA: TGTGCCAGCAGTTTATCCAGCGGGAGGGCGACTGAGCAGTTCTTC; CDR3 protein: CASSLSSGRATEQFF
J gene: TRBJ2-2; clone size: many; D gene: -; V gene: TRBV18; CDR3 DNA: TGTGCCAGCTCACCGGAGGCTCCAGGGTCCGGGGAGCTGTTTTTT; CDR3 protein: CASSPEAPGSGELFF
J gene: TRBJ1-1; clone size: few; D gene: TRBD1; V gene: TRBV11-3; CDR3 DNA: TGTGCCAGCAGCTCCACAGGGGGCCAAGCTTTCTTT; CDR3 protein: CASSSTGGQAFF
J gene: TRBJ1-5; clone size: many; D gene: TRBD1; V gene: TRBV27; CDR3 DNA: TGTGCCAGCAGTTTAAGGGGACAGAGCAATCAGCCCCAGCATTTT; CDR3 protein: CASSLRGQSNQPQHF
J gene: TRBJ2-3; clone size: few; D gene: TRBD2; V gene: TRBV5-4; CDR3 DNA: TGTGCCAGCAGCTTTAGGACGGGAGGGACTCACACAGATACGCAGTATTTT; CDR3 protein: CASSFRTGGTHTDTQYF
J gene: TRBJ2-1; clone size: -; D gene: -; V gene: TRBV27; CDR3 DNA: TGTGCCAGCAGTTTAGGATGGGGGAGGAGTTCCTACAATGAGCAGTTCTTC; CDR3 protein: CASSLGWGRSSYNEQFF
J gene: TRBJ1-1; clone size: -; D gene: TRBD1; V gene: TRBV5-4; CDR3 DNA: TGTGCCAGCAGCTTGTGGTTAGGGGGCGGTGGGTTAAGGAACACTGAAGCTTTCTTT; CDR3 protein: CASSLWLGGGGLRNTEAFF
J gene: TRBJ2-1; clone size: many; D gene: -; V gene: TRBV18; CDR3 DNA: TGTGCCAGCTCACCGGGTCAACGGGATGAGCAGTTCTTC; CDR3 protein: CASSPGQRDEQFF
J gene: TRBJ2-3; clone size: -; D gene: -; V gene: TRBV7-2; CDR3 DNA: TGTGCCAGCAGAAGCACAGATACGCAGTATTTT; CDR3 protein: CASRSTDTQYF
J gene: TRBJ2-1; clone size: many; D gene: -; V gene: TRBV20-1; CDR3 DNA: TGCAGTGCTTGGGTAGCAGAGGAGCAGTTCTTC; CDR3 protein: CSAWVAEEQFF
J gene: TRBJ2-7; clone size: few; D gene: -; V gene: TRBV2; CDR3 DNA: TGTGCCAGCAGTGAAGGGGGGGCGGTCACCTACGAGCAGTACTTC; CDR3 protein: CASSEGGAVTYEQYF
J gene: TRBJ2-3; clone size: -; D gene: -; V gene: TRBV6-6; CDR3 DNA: TGTGCCAGCAGTGAAACAGGGAGAGCTACGCAGTATTTT; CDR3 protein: CASSETGRATQYF
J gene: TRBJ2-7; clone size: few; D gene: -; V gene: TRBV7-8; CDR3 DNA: TGTGCCAGCAGCTTAGAGTCCGGGGCCTCCTACGAGCAGTACTTC; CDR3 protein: CASSLESGASYEQYF
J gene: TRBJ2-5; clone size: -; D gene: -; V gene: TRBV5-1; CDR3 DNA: TGCGCCAGCAGCTTCGGGGACGCTCAAGAGACCCAGTACTTC; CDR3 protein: CASSFGDAQETQYF
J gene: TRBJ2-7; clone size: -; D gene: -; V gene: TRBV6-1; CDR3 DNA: TGTGCCAGCATCCCGGACTGGGGATCCTACGAGCAGTACTTC; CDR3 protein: CASIPDWGSYEQYF
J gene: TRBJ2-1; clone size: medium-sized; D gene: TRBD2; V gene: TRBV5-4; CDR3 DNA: TGTGCCAGCAGCTTGGGCGGGAGCTCCTACAATGAGCAGTTCTTC; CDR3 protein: CASSLGGSSYNEQFF
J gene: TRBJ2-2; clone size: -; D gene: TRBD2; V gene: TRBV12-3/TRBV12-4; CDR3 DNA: TGTGCCAGCAGTTCGGGAGCGGGAGTACGCACCGGGGAGCTGTTTTTT; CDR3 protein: CASSSGAGVRTGELFF
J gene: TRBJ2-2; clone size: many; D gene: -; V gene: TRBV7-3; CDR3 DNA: TGTGCCAGCAGCCGTGCGGGAAGTAACACCGGGGAGCTGTTTTTT; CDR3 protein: CASSRAGSNTGELFF
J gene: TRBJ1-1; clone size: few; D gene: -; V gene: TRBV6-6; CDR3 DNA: TGTGCCAGCACGATAGACAGGCAGAACACTGAAGCTTTCTTT; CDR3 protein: CASTIDRQNTEAFF